Following are 29 T cell receptor beta chains from one sample sequenced in a study of CD8 T cells in Susac syndrome (dated by TCRdb to about 2019). Library construction relied on the immunoSEQ multiplex PCR assay. RNA was extracted using the RNeasy kit, and about 0.45 to 1 ug of the RNA was reverse transcribed with random hexamers. The public sequencing data were trimmed at Q25 with fastp and processed into clonotypes with MiXCR by TCRdb, which kept only in-frame beta chains. A single entry per CDR3 protein holds the most common genes and DNA from its merged rows. The sample records 140,000 to 150,000 distinct CDR3 sequences, approximately 94% of which are singletons. The ten largest clones represent around 0.08% of the sample. Sequencing was done on a sample of CD4+ T cells from PBMCs. Every receptor here comes from a human donor in good health.

The V gene is TRBV3-1, the J gene TRBJ2-5; D possibly matches TRBD1 or TRBD2 (5 bases each). This CDR3 contains 19 residues. Germline V CDR1 and CDR2: LGHDT, YNNKEL (reference sequence). The V end lost 2 bases, the J end lost 0 bases, and 22 bases lay between the germline ends. CDR3 nucleotide sequence: TGTGCCAGCAGCCAAATTGACCCCCGAGGGGTCCGGTACCAAGAGACCCAGTACTTC. Translating it yields CASSQIDPRGVRYQETQYF.

For the CDR3, the DNA is TGTGCCAGCAGCCTCCTTCAGGGCTCTGGGGCCAACGTCCTGACTTTC. This translates into CASSLLQGSGANVLTF. J is TRBJ2-6 and V is TRBV13, with D perhaps TRBD1 (5 bases). CDR3 length: 16 amino acids. Germline values: CDR1 PRHDT, CDR2 FYEKMQ (reference sequence). The V end was cut by 5 bases, the J end by 0 bases, with 11 bases between.

This sequence joins TRBV19 and TRBJ2-1; 12 nucleotides line up with TRBD2. Germline V gives CDR1 LNHDA, CDR2 SQIVND (reference sequence). V dropped 6 bases and J dropped 6; count of bases not matched to a gene: 15. The CDR3 covers 18 residues. CDR3 sequence reads: CASSPASGRAIWANEQFF. The CDR3 coding sequence is TGTGCCAGTAGCCCAGCTAGCGGGAGGGCCATATGGGCCAATGAGCAGTTCTTC.

The chain has TRBV6-2 or TRBV6-3 and TRBJ1-2; no clear D gene. Trimming cost V 6 bases and J 7 bases, with 12 bases left between them. From germline, CDR1 is MNHEY and CDR2 SVGEGT. CDR3 length: 12 residues. The CDR3, as DNA: TGTGCCAGCAGAATGACGTGGTTTGGCTACACCTTC. Its protein is CASRMTWFGYTF.

The chain couples TRBV6-5 to TRBJ1-1; 7 nucleotides match TRBD1. The CDR3 loop spans 14 amino acids. Losses at the gene ends were 7 bases for V and 5 bases for J; bases not matched to a gene: 10. Looked up from germline, CDR1 is MNHEY and CDR2 is SVGAGI. DNA for the CDR3: TGTGCCAGCAAAAATCAGGGGGTATCAACTGAAGCTTTCTTT. Translated, it gives CASKNQGVSTEAFF.

The V and J genes are TRBV2 and TRBJ2-3, with a possible D match to TRBD1 (5 bases). Trimming pared 2 bases from V and 3 bases from J, leaving 12 bases between. The CDR3 has 15 residues. Per the germline V gene, CDR1 is SNHLY and CDR2 is FYNNEI. CDR3 amino acids: CASSERQPRTDTQYF. The CDR3, as DNA: TGTGCCAGCAGTGAAAGACAGCCGAGGACAGATACGCAGTATTTT. Complete variable domain (other parts from reference TRBV2 and TRBJ2-3): EPEVTQTPSHQVTQMGQEVILRCVPISNHLYFYWYRQILGQKVEFLVSFYNNEISEKSEIFDDQFSVERPDGSNFTLKIRSTKLEDSAMYFCASSERQPRTDTQYFGPGTRLTVL.

V gene TRBV5-8 combines with J gene TRBJ1-1; no reliable D call. The V end was cut by 0 bases, the J end by 3 bases, with 9 bases between. The CDR3 length is 14 residues. CDR1 and CDR2 from the germline V gene are SGHTS and YDEGEE. The CDR3 here is CASSLAGWDTEAFF. Here the CDR3 DNA reads TGTGCCAGCAGCTTGGCCGGATGGGACACTGAAGCTTTCTTT.

The chain has TRBV28 and TRBJ1-5; tentative D call: TRBD1 (5 bases). Germline CDR1 MDHEN, CDR2 SYDVKM. This CDR3 is built from 15 residues. V lost 7 bases and J lost 1, with 14 bases in between. The CDR3 nucleotides read TGTGCCAGCACTAGAGCCGGGGGAAGCAATCAGCCCCAGCATTTT. Its translation: CASTRAGGSNQPQHF.

This rearrangement joins TRBV27 to TRBJ2-2; TRBD1 matches 8 bases. CDR3 length: 15 residues. Germline CDR1 reads MNHEY; CDR2 reads SMNVEV (reference sequence). V trimming: 5 bases; J trimming: 1 base; junction bases outside the gene matches: 3. The CDR3: CASSKGTGNTGELFF. The CDR3 DNA follows: TGTGCCAGCAGTAAGGGGACAGGGAACACCGGGGAGCTGTTTTTT.

The rearrangement joins TRBV2 to TRBJ2-7; the match to TRBD1 covers 9 bases. This CDR3 is built from 14 residues. From germline, CDR1 is SNHLY and CDR2 FYNNEI. V trimming: 6 bases; J trimming: 5 bases; junction bases outside the gene matches: 8. CDR3 region: CASRDWDREDEQYF. The CDR3 DNA reads as TGTGCCAGCAGGGACTGGGACAGGGAGGACGAGCAGTACTTC.

This clonotype was observed a single time. The genes are TRBV20-1 and TRBJ2-1; perhaps TRBD2 as D (6 bases). V was clipped by 0 bases and J by 6 bases, with 18 bases between them. The germline CDR1 and CDR2 sequences are DFQATT and SNEGSKA (reference sequence). The CDR3 contains 16 residues. The CDR3 loop is CSARDPTSRATNEQFF. CDR3 nucleotide sequence: TGCAGTGCTAGAGACCCTACTAGCAGGGCTACCAATGAGCAGTTCTTC.

This chain links TRBV5-6 with TRBJ2-7; TRBD2 aligns across 9 bases. V shed 0 bases and J 3 bases; nucleotides not matched to a gene: 7. This CDR3 is built from 16 residues. Per the germline V gene, CDR1 is SGHDT and CDR2 is YYEEEE. The CDR3 region has the DNA TGTGCCAGCAGCTTGGTCGGAGTTAGCGGGAGCTACGAGCAGTACTTC. Protein sequence: CASSLVGVSGSYEQYF. Variable domain in full (rest from reference TRBV5-6 and TRBJ2-7): DAGVTQSPTHLIKTRGQQVTLRCSPKSGHDTVSWYQQALGQGPQFIFQYYEEEERQRGNFPDRFSGHQFPNYSSELNVNALLLGDSALYLCASSLVGVSGSYEQYFGPGTRLTVT.

The chain has TRBV7-9 and TRBJ2-3; weak D call: TRBD1 (5 bases). The CDR3 runs 17 residues. From germline, CDR1 is SEHNR and CDR2 FQNEAQ (reference sequence). Trimming stripped 5 bases from V and 4 bases from J, with 22 bases between. The CDR3, as DNA: TGTGCCAGCAGCCCCAGACCTAGTGGGGCCGGGTCAGATACGCAGTATTTT. This codes for CASSPRPSGAGSDTQYF.

The V and J genes are TRBV21-1 and TRBJ2-7; the D segment call TRBD2 is taken from the table without a DNA check. TRBV21-1 is tagged as a pseudogene. The CDR3 runs to 15 residues. CDR3 protein: CASSRTRLVSDEQYF. The CDR3 nucleotides read TGTGCCAGCAGCCGGACAAGACTAGTGTCAGACGAGCAGTACTTC.

This clonotype was seen just once. The rearrangement links TRBV28 to TRBJ1-2, with 12 bases matching TRBD1. The junction had 10 bases not matched to a gene; V was cut back by 7 bases and J by 4 bases. The CDR3 has 16 residues. Germline CDR1 and CDR2: MDHEN and SYDVKM. CDR3 in amino acids: CASTLPGTGGGYGYTF. CDR3 in DNA: TGTGCCAGCACTCTCCCCGGGACAGGGGGCGGCTATGGCTACACCTTC.

Concerning this clonotype: The germline gene is not matched at one end of the junction; a read error may be the cause. The chain joins TRBV12-3 or TRBV12-4 to TRBJ2-3; D perhaps matches TRBD2 (6 bases). The CDR3 contains 17 residues. CDR3 in amino acids: CASSHRALGGSRDTQYF. The CDR3, as DNA: TGTGCCAGCAGTCACCGTGCTCTCGGGGGTAGCAGAGATACGCAGTATTTT.

In its sample, this clonotype was seen once. The chain joins TRBV30 to TRBJ2-1; 11 positions agree with TRBD2. The germline CDR1 and CDR2 sequences are GTSNPN and SVGIG (reference sequence). The CDR3 extends over 18 amino acids. Trimming removed 2 bases from V and 9 bases from J; junction bases left unmatched: 18. The chain's CDR3 is CAWSPFSGTSGIPSEQFF. In DNA, the CDR3 is TGTGCCTGGAGTCCTTTCTCCGGGACTAGCGGAATACCCAGTGAGCAGTTCTTC.

The V call is TRBV6-1, the J call TRBJ2-7, with D perhaps matching TRBD1 or TRBD2 (6 bases each). V was shortened by 4 bases and J by 5 bases, with 27 bases between the two germline ends. Per germline, CDR1 MNHNS and CDR2 SASEGT. The CDR3 is 18 amino acids. The CDR3 region has the DNA TGTGCCAGCAGTGCGCCCCTGGGGGCGGGAAATTGGGCCCACGAGCAGTACTTC. This codes for CASSAPLGAGNWAHEQYF.

CDR3 region: CASSGRGVGRDTQYF. The CDR3 DNA sequence: TGTGCCAGCAGCGGACGCGGCGTGGGGAGGGATACGCAGTATTTT. The chain employs TRBV5-6 and TRBJ2-3, with a possible D match to TRBD2 (6 bases). The germline gives CDR1 SGHDT, CDR2 YYEEEE. V was pared by 4 bases and J by 6 bases, with 18 bases between. The CDR3 runs 15 residues.

The V call is TRBV6-6, the J call TRBJ1-1; no reliable D call. Looked up from germline, CDR1 is MNHNY and CDR2 is SVGAGI (reference sequence). Deletions cut 5 bases from V and 1 base from J, with 11 bases between. The CDR3 has 14 amino acids. The CDR3 sequence is CASSPVSENTEAFF. CDR3 DNA sequence: TGTGCCAGCAGTCCCGTTTCGGAGAACACTGAAGCTTTCTTT.

This clonotype was seen just once. The chain employs TRBV7-9 and TRBJ1-5; perhaps TRBD1 as D (5 bases). In germline, CDR1 is SEHNR, CDR2 FQNEAQ (reference sequence). CDR3 length: 16 amino acids. V was shortened by 0 bases and J by 1 base, with 10 bases between the two germline ends. Written as DNA, the CDR3 is TGTGCCAGCAGCTTAGCGGGGGGGTTGAGCAATCAGCCCCAGCATTTT. Protein product: CASSLAGGLSNQPQHF.

This chain joins TRBV19 and TRBJ1-2, with 8 bases that match TRBD1. V gave up 7 bases and J gave up 8 bases; unmatched junction bases: 9. The germline V gene encodes CDR1 LNHDA and CDR2 SQIVND (reference sequence). The CDR3 totals 13 residues. CDR3 amino acids: CASTRTGKGGYTF. In nucleotides, the CDR3 is TGTGCCAGTACCCGGACAGGGAAAGGCGGCTACACCTTC. Using reference TRBV19 and TRBJ1-2 for the parts outside the CDR3, the full variable domain is DGGITQSPKYLFRKEGQNVTLSCEQNLNHDAMYWYRQDPGQGLRLIYYSQIVNDFQKGDIAEGYSVSREKKESFPLTVTSAQKNPTAFYLCASTRTGKGGYTFGSGTRLTVV.

The genes are TRBV27 and TRBJ1-5, with D unclear. The ends were cut back, 4 bases at V and 11 bases at J, with 15 bases in the middle. Germline V gene data show CDR1 as MNHEY and CDR2 as SMNVEV (reference sequence). CDR3 size: 13 residues. In DNA form, the CDR3 reads TGTGCCAGCAGTTGGGTTAGAGGTGGGGCCCAGCATTTT. Encoded protein: CASSWVRGGAQHF.

The J gene is TRBJ1-2, the V gene TRBV9; 8 nucleotides line up with TRBD1. The CDR3 covers 15 residues. Trimming removed 5 bases from V and 6 bases from J; junction bases left unmatched: 12. CDR1 and CDR2 from the germline V gene are SGDLS and YYNGEE. The CDR3 region has the DNA TGTGCCAGCAGTGTGGGACAGGCAAACTCCGATGGCTACACCTTC. It codes for CASSVGQANSDGYTF.

The chain employs TRBV29-1 and TRBJ1-2, with D possibly TRBD1 on 6 matching bases. V shed 7 bases and J shed 2 bases, with 14 bases lying between them. Germline V gives CDR1 SQVTM, CDR2 ANQGSEA. The CDR3 sequence is 13 residues long. The CDR3, as DNA: TGCAGCGCTGCGGGACATCGGAACTATGGCTACACCTTC. Its protein is CSAAGHRNYGYTF.

The genes are TRBV5-6 and TRBJ2-7; D may be TRBD1 (5 bases). Deletions cut 4 bases from V and 5 bases from J, with 19 bases between. The CDR3 has 15 residues. The germline CDR1 and CDR2 sequences are SGHDT and YYEEEE. In DNA, the CDR3 is TGTGCCAGCAGCGTAGTCCAGGGAACCTACGACGAGCAGTACTTC. Its translation: CASSVVQGTYDEQYF.

The genes are TRBV5-1 and TRBJ1-1; no reliable D call. Trimming shortened V by 0 bases and J by 6 bases, and 9 bases separated the two germline ends. This CDR3 region has 13 residues. Germline loops: CDR1 SGHRS, CDR2 YFSETQ. CDR3 residues: CASSLAGRAEAFF. The CDR3 DNA reads TGCGCCAGCAGCTTGGCGGGTCGAGCTGAAGCTTTCTTT.

This chain connects TRBV29-1 to TRBJ2-7; possibly TRBD1 for D (6 bases). The ends were cut back, 6 bases at V and 4 bases at J, with 13 bases in the middle. Germline assignment: CDR1 SQVTM and CDR2 ANQGSEA. CDR3 length equals 12 residues. The DNA for the CDR3 is TGCAGCGTCCGCTGGACAGTGTACGAGCAGTACTTC. Encoded protein: CSVRWTVYEQYF.

The gene calls are TRBV6-6 and TRBJ2-3; D not certain. The CDR3 is 14 amino acids. The germline V and J ends were trimmed by 6 bases and 3 bases, with 13 bases remaining between them. The V gene's germline CDR1 is MNHNY and CDR2 SVGAGI (reference sequence). Here the CDR3 reads CASRRRSGTDTQYF. In DNA form, the CDR3 reads TGTGCCAGCAGACGACGGTCCGGGACAGATACGCAGTATTTT.